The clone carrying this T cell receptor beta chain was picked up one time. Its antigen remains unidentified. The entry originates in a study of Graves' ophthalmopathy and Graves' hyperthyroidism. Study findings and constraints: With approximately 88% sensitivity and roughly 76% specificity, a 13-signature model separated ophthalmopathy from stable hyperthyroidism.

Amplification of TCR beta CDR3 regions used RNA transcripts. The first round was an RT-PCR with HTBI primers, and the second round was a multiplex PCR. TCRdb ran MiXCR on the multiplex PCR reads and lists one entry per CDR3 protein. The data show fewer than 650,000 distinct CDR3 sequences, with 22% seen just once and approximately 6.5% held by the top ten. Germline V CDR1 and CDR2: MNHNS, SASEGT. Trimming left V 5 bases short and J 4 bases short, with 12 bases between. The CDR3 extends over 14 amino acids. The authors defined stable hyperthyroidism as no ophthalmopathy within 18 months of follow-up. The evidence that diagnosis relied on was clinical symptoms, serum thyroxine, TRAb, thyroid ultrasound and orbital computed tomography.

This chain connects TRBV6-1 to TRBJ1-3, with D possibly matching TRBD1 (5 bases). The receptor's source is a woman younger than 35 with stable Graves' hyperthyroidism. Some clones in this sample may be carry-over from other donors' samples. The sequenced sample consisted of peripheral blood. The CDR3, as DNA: TGTGCCAGCAGTAGGACCCAGGGAGGAAACACCATATATTTT. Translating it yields CASSRTQGGNTIYF.